The clone carrying this TCR beta chain was observed a few times. Antigen: not known. TCRdb reprocessed the 5' RACE reads with MiXCR, giving one entry per CDR3 protein. Counted here are about 240,000 distinct CDR3 sequences, less than 9% occurring once; the ten biggest clones make up roughly 0.93%. The sample comes from a study of T cells after yellow fever vaccination. Points from the study as a whole: Abundant clonotypes from the bulk population could get into FACS-sorted repertoires as contaminants. Clonotypes shared by both compartments, CD4 and CD8, made up a small share. Booster sampling recovered most clones from primary vaccination (around 96% CD4, approximately 88% CD8).

This CDR3 has 13 amino acids. Germline V gene sequence: CDR1 DFQATT, CDR2 SNEGSKA (reference sequence). V dropped 4 bases and J dropped 8; count of bases not matched to a gene: 4. The sequence derives from a man aged 25 to 40 who received the YFV17D yellow fever vaccine. The rearrangement joins TRBV20-1 to TRBJ1-6; TRBD1 agrees at 8 bases. The sample here was CD4+ T cells sorted from PBMCs, taken 15 days after the yellow fever booster vaccination. The DNA of the CDR3 is TGCAGTGCTATCAGGGGGCCTGATTCACCCCTCCACTTT. It specifies CSAIRGPDSPLHF.